The clone carrying this TCR beta chain was observed at least ten times. Its antigen is unknown. There were no patients who had received any treatment before thyroid surgery. The CDR3 spans 15 residues. Trimming left V 2 bases short and J 0 bases short, with 13 bases between. CDR1 DFQATT and CDR2 SNEGSKA come from the germline V gene (reference sequence). The sample originates from a study of metastatic and nonmetastatic thyroid tumors. As for the study in general: Across blood and tumor or nodule tissue, repertoires from malignant and benign thyroid patients were compared with one another. Study conclusions and caveats: Significantly higher TCR beta diversity was reportedly seen in malignant thyroid tumors than benign nodules, in blood and tumor.

Study processing details: The authors used CDR3 differences across clinicopathological groups to build a distant-metastasis classifier for papillary thyroid cancer. TCRdb used MiXCR to call clones anew from the PCR reads. The authors' filters were not applied to this entry. The sample yields 20,000 to 25,000 clones, nearly 25% seen once. The genes are TRBV20-1 and TRBJ2-5, with D possibly TRBD2 on 5 matching bases. This TCR came from a female donor with papillary thyroid cancer or a benign thyroid nodule (not recorded which). Some clones in this sample may be carry-over from other donors' samples. Sequenced sample: tumor tissue. The CDR3 protein is CSARLRRVYQETQYF. CDR3 sequence (DNA): TGCAGTGCTAGACTTAGGCGGGTTTACCAAGAGACCCAGTACTTC.